A selection of T cell receptor beta chains follows, all from one sample in a study of T-cell memory formation after mild COVID-19. TCRdb fed the 5' RACE reads into MiXCR, producing one record per CDR3 protein. The sample has about 270,000 distinct CDR3 sequences, approximately 15% seen once; the top ten hold approximately 2.1%. Material: PBMCs or a T cell subset sorted from them (not recorded which). The receptors were sampled from an adult woman who had mild COVID-19 (a few samples of this study predate the infection). Cell type and time point are not known. Each CDR3 is given with its conserved first and last residue. D genes are given only for firm matches. Rows may omit the clone size; those that give it use once, few, many or a size class.

V	length	J	size	D	DNA	CDR3
TRBV6-2/TRBV6-3	13	TRBJ2-1	NA	NA	TGTGCCAGCAGTTATCTCTCCTACAATGAGCAGTTCTTC	CASSYLSYNEQFF
TRBV7-3	16	TRBJ2-4	few	TRBD2	TGTGCCAGCAGCTTAACGGGGGGGTTACCTCAAAACATTCAGTACTTC	CASSLTGGLPQNIQYF
TRBV7-2	16	TRBJ2-7	NA	TRBD2	TGTGCCAGCAGCCTCTCCGGGACTAGCGGAGCCTACGAGCAGTACTTC	CASSLSGTSGAYEQYF
TRBV27	13	TRBJ1-2	few	TRBD1	TGTGCCAGCAGTTGGACAGGGTACTATGGCTACACCTTC	CASSWTGYYGYTF
TRBV9	14	TRBJ2-3	many	NA	TGTGCCAGCAGCGTAACAGGGAACAGGGATACGCAGTATTTT	CASSVTGNRDTQYF
TRBV4-3	14	TRBJ2-5	few	NA	TGCGCCAGCAGCCAAGTCGTAGGGTTGGAGACCCAGTACTTC	CASSQVVGLETQYF
TRBV5-1	15	TRBJ2-2	NA	TRBD1	TGCGCCAGCAGCTCCTTGACAGGGTACACCGGGGAGCTGTTTTTT	CASSSLTGYTGELFF
TRBV5-1	14	TRBJ2-3	NA	NA	TGCGCCAGCAGCTTGGGGGGATACACAGATACGCAGTATTTT	CASSLGGYTDTQYF
TRBV25-1	16	TRBJ1-1	few	TRBD1	TGTGCCAGCAGTGAATCAAGGGGGCGCGGGAACACTGAAGCTTTCTTT	CASSESRGRGNTEAFF
TRBV29-1	15	TRBJ2-3	NA	NA	TGCAGCGTTGAATTCAGGACAAACGCTCCAGATACGCAGTATTTT	CSVEFRTNAPDTQYF
TRBV6-1	15	TRBJ1-1	NA	TRBD1	TGTGCCAGCAGTGGATCGACAGGGCAATGGACTGAAGCTTTCTTT	CASSGSTGQWTEAFF
TRBV30	16	TRBJ1-2	NA	NA	TGTGCCTGGAGTGTTTTAGGGAGGAGGGATAGAAATGGCTACACCTTC	CAWSVLGRRDRNGYTF
TRBV12-3/TRBV12-4	13	TRBJ1-6	few	NA	TGTGCCAGCAGAGGGCGGGAAGCTTCGGGCCTCCACTTT	CASRGREASGLHF
TRBV4-3	16	TRBJ2-3	few	NA	TGCGCCAGCAGCGACCGCCTCGGGACTTCCAGGAATACGCAGTATTTT	CASSDRLGTSRNTQYF
TRBV20-1	15	TRBJ2-5	few	TRBD2	TGCAGTGCTAGGCCGGGACTAGCCAGACAAGAGACCCAGTACTTC	CSARPGLARQETQYF
TRBV6-2/TRBV6-3	12	TRBJ1-1	NA	NA	TGTGCCAGCAGTTACTTCCCAGCTGAAGCTTTCTTT	CASSYFPAEAFF
TRBV5-1	16	TRBJ1-3	few	NA	TGCGCCAGCAGCACGGGGACCCTTGACTCTGGAAACACCATATATTTT	CASSTGTLDSGNTIYF
TRBV12-3/TRBV12-4	16	TRBJ1-5	NA	NA	TGTGCCAGCAGTTTAAGCAGGGCCTGGCGCAATCAGCCCCAGCATTTT	CASSLSRAWRNQPQHF
TRBV10-3	15	TRBJ2-2	many	NA	TGTGCCATCAGTGCACGAGGTTCCCCGACCGGGGAGCTGTTTTTT	CAISARGSPTGELFF
TRBV4-1	12	TRBJ1-1	few	NA	TGCGCCAGCAGCCAAGGTGGGACACGGGCTTTCTTT	CASSQGGTRAFF
TRBV18	19	TRBJ1-2	NA	TRBD1	TGTGCCAGCTCACCCTCGCCGCCTGGGGACAGGGTCTATGCGCGCGGCTACACCTTC	CASSPSPPGDRVYARGYTF
TRBV5-1	17	TRBJ2-1	NA	TRBD2	TGCGCCAGCAGCTTGGAGTTTACTAGCGTTTCGTCGAGTGAGCAGTTCTTC	CASSLEFTSVSSSEQFF
TRBV29-1	16	TRBJ1-1	few	TRBD1	TGCAGCGCCTCCCATCGGGGGACAGGAATGAACACTGAAGCTTTCTTT	CSASHRGTGMNTEAFF
TRBV7-2	15	TRBJ1-1	few	NA	TGTGCCAGCAGCGTAGGCGGGGGGCTGAACACTGAAGCTTTCTTT	CASSVGGGLNTEAFF
TRBV11-2	14	TRBJ2-2	few	TRBD2	TGTGCCAGCAGCCATCCACTAGCGACCGGGGAGCTGTTTTTT	CASSHPLATGELFF
TRBV6-5	14	TRBJ1-6	NA	TRBD1	TGTGCCAGCAGCGGACAGGGGATTAATTCACCCCTCCACTTT	CASSGQGINSPLHF
TRBV29-1	14	TRBJ2-5	few	NA	TGCAGCATCAACTCCGGGGCGGGGAGAGAGACCCAGTACTTC	CSINSGAGRETQYF
TRBV6-6	17	TRBJ2-1	many	TRBD2	TGTGCCAGCACGTCCGGGCTAGCGGGAGGATTGAGGAATGAGCAGTTCTTC	CASTSGLAGGLRNEQFF
TRBV12-3/TRBV12-4	14	TRBJ2-2	NA	TRBD1	TGTGCCAGCAGTCTGACAGGGGTCACCGGGGAGCTGTTTTTT	CASSLTGVTGELFF
TRBV6-2/TRBV6-3	14	TRBJ1-1	many	NA	TGTGCCAGCAGCCCAAACACAATGAACACTGAAGCTTTCTTT	CASSPNTMNTEAFF
TRBV20-1	16	TRBJ2-2	few	TRBD2	TGCAGTGTAGCGGGGGGGCCTCGACCGAACACCGGGGAGCTGTTTTTT	CSVAGGPRPNTGELFF
TRBV4-1	17	TRBJ1-3	few	NA	TGCGCCAGCAGCGAAAGTTCGAGGGTCCTCTCTGGAAACACCATATATTTT	CASSESSRVLSGNTIYF
TRBV6-5	11	TRBJ1-2	NA	NA	TGTGCCAGCCGAAGGGGCAAAGGCTACACCTTC	CASRRGKGYTF
TRBV6-1	15	TRBJ1-4	NA	NA	TGTGCCAGCAGTGAAGCGGGGTCAGCGCATGAAAAACTGTTTTTT	CASSEAGSAHEKLFF
TRBV6-5	17	TRBJ2-3	NA	TRBD2	TGTGCCAGCAGTCGATACCCGGGACTAGCGGGATCGGATACGCAGTATTTT	CASSRYPGLAGSDTQYF
TRBV4-1	15	TRBJ2-5	NA	NA	TGCGCCAGCAGCCAAGAATCAACTATCCAAGAGACCCAGTACTTC	CASSQESTIQETQYF
TRBV29-1	16	TRBJ2-1	once	TRBD2	TGCAGCGTTGAAGGACTAGCGGGAGTTTACTACAATGAGCAGTTCTTC	CSVEGLAGVYYNEQFF
TRBV11-2	18	TRBJ1-6	NA	TRBD1	TGTGCCAGCAGCTCCCTAATAGGTGACACGACAGGGAATTCACCCCTCCACTTT	CASSSLIGDTTGNSPLHF
TRBV10-3	16	TRBJ1-2	NA	NA	TGTGCCATCAGTGAGGGCGGCCCGACCGGTAACTATGGCTACACCTTC	CAISEGGPTGNYGYTF
TRBV2	13	TRBJ2-3	NA	NA	TGTGCCAGCAGTCAGTCGCGGGACGGTACGCAGTATTTT	CASSQSRDGTQYF
TRBV29-1	12	TRBJ1-2	few	NA	TGCAGCGTGGACTCATCACTCTATGGCTACACCTTC	CSVDSSLYGYTF
TRBV12-3/TRBV12-4	15	TRBJ1-5	few	TRBD1	TGTGCCAGCAGGGGGACAGGGATAGAGGGGCAGCCCCAGCATTTT	CASRGTGIEGQPQHF
TRBV4-2	18	TRBJ2-2	NA	TRBD2	TGTGCCAGCAGCCAAGAGAGGAGGCTAGCGGGGATCACCGGGGAGCTGTTTTTT	CASSQERRLAGITGELFF
TRBV12-3/TRBV12-4	16	TRBJ2-1	NA	TRBD2	TGTGCCAGCAGTTGGGTGATTACTAGCGGGAGCGGTGAGCAGTTCTTC	CASSWVITSGSGEQFF
TRBV18	15	TRBJ2-3	few	NA	TGTGCCAGCTCACCACCGTGGGATGGCACAGATACGCAGTATTTT	CASSPPWDGTDTQYF
TRBV9	14	TRBJ2-1	few	NA	TGTGCCAGCAGCGTATCCCCCGTCTACAATGAGCAGTTCTTC	CASSVSPVYNEQFF
TRBV20-1	14	TRBJ2-7	NA	TRBD2	TGCAGTGCTCTAGGGGCTAGCGGGCCATACGAGCAGTACTTC	CSALGASGPYEQYF
TRBV20-1	14	TRBJ2-7	NA	TRBD2	TGCAGTGTGGAGGCGGGGGGCAAAGCTTACGAGCAGTACTTC	CSVEAGGKAYEQYF
TRBV6-5	15	TRBJ2-2	few	TRBD2	TGTGCCACCACCGGGGGGGCAGTCGTAACCGGGGAGCTGTTTTTT	CATTGGAVVTGELFF
TRBV29-1	16	TRBJ1-1	NA	TRBD1	TGCAGCGTCCTATGGACAGGTGCTGATATGAACACTGAAGCTTTCTTT	CSVLWTGADMNTEAFF
TRBV15	13	TRBJ2-3	few	NA	TGTGCCACCAGCAGAGATCCGCGACATACGCAGTATTTT	CATSRDPRHTQYF
TRBV7-3	13	TRBJ2-5	few	NA	TGTGCCAGCAGCTTAACTTGGCTAGAGACCCAGTACTTC	CASSLTWLETQYF
TRBV4-1	16	TRBJ2-1	few	TRBD2	TGCGCCAGCAGCCACGGAGGACTAGCGGGGGGGGATGAGCAGTTCTTC	CASSHGGLAGGDEQFF
TRBV7-2	13	TRBJ2-5	many	NA	TGTGCCAGCAGCTTTGGAGGGGAAGAGACCCAGTACTTC	CASSFGGEETQYF